Listed below are T cell receptor beta chains from one sample, sequenced in a study of blood T cell repertoires in COVID-19. Assay: immunoSEQ multiplex PCR; the TCRdb copy retains only in-frame clones and omits some. In the table there are roughly 180,000 clones, 80% to 85% of which are singletons. Sample: peripheral blood. The receptors shown here come from a woman in her 30s with acute or convalescent COVID-19. CDR3s include the opening cysteine and the closing phenylalanine or tryptophan. The order of the fields is J gene, V gene, clone size, D gene, CDR3 protein, CDR3 DNA. D genes are given only for firm matches. Clone size, where shown, is once, few, many, or a class for clones that have expanded.

TRBJ2-1	TRBV6-5	.	TRBD2	CASTDGLAGEFF	TGTGCCAGCACCGACGGACTAGCCGGTGAGTTCTTC
TRBJ1-1	TRBV19	.	.	CASSPQLGNMNTEAFF	TGTGCCAGTAGTCCACAGCTCGGAAACATGAACACTGAAGCTTTCTTT
TRBJ2-5	TRBV28	once	.	CASRPSGGPQETQYF	TGTGCCAGCAGGCCCTCGGGGGGCCCTCAAGAGACCCAGTACTTC
TRBJ1-2	TRBV5-1	.	.	CASSLQTGTYGYTF	TGCGCCAGCAGCTTGCAAACAGGGACCTATGGCTACACCTTC
TRBJ2-7	TRBV9	.	TRBD2	CASSLAGGPSYEQYF	TGTGCCAGCAGCCTAGCGGGAGGGCCAAGCTACGAGCAGTACTTC
TRBJ2-2	TRBV10-1	.	TRBD2	CASSVTSGDTGELFF	TGCGCCAGCAGTGTAACTAGCGGGGACACCGGGGAGCTGTTTTTT
TRBJ1-5	TRBV6-5	.	.	CASSRTFQGQPQHF	TGTGCCAGCAGTAGAACCTTCCAGGGACAGCCCCAGCATTTT
TRBJ1-5	TRBV27	.	.	CASSLMRDQPQHF	TGTGCCAGCAGTTTGATGAGGGATCAGCCCCAGCATTTT
TRBJ1-1	TRBV18	.	.	CASSGSTAAEAFF	TGTGCCAGCTCCGGATCCACGGCGGCTGAAGCTTTCTTT
TRBJ2-7	TRBV11-2	.	TRBD1	CASSHLRDRGYEQYF	TGTGCCAGCAGCCACCTCCGGGACAGGGGCTACGAGCAGTACTTC
TRBJ2-7	TRBV6-2/TRBV6-3	.	.	CASSYDLSVGLGAYEQYF	TGTGCCAGCAGTTACGATCTCTCGGTGGGACTGGGAGCCTACGAGCAGTACTTC
TRBJ1-2	TRBV6-5	.	.	CASSSVPKYGYTF	TGTGCCAGCAGTTCAGTACCGAAATATGGCTACACCTTC
TRBJ1-1	TRBV4-2	few	TRBD1	CASSLDLSQGAMGTEAFF	TGTGCCAGCAGCCTGGACCTCTCGCAGGGGGCTATGGGCACTGAAGCTTTCTTT
TRBJ1-5	TRBV5-1	.	TRBD1	CASSLETGGNQPQHF	TGCGCCAGCAGCTTGGAGACAGGGGGCAATCAGCCCCAGCATTTT
TRBJ1-3	TRBV9	once	.	CASSVTGRSGNTIYF	TGTGCCAGCAGCGTTACAGGTCGTTCAGGAAACACCATATATTTT
TRBJ2-7	TRBV7-9	.	TRBD2	CASSLGLAARYEQYF	TGTGCCAGCAGCTTAGGACTAGCGGCCCGATACGAGCAGTACTTC
TRBJ1-2	TRBV16	.	.	CASTTRLRGGEGYTF	TGTGCCAGCACCACCCGGTTGAGGGGGGGTGAGGGCTACACCTTC
TRBJ1-2	TRBV6-5	.	TRBD1	CASSLGQGRGGYTF	TGTGCCAGCAGCCTAGGACAGGGGCGGGGAGGCTACACCTTC
TRBJ2-7	TRBV28	.	.	CASSGVTSFYEQYF	TGTGCCAGCAGTGGGGTTACTAGTTTCTACGAGCAGTACTTC
TRBJ2-7	TRBV28	once	.	CASDLAGGTYEQYF	TGTGCCAGCGATCTCGCAGGGGGGACCTACGAGCAGTACTTC
TRBJ2-7	TRBV27	.	TRBD1	CASSSNSWGQSYEQYF	TGTGCCAGCAGTTCCAATAGTTGGGGACAGTCCTACGAGCAGTACTTC
TRBJ1-1	TRBV12-3/TRBV12-4	.	.	CASSLSSEAFF	TGTGCCAGCAGTTTATCCTCTGAAGCTTTCTTT
TRBJ2-7	TRBV28	few	.	CASSRVRRERYEQYF	TGTGCCAGCAGCCGGGTCAGGAGGGAACGGTACGAGCAGTACTTC
TRBJ2-5	TRBV7-2	.	.	CASSRGIAVKETQYF	TGTGCCAGCAGCCGCGGAATAGCGGTTAAAGAGACCCAGTACTTC
TRBJ2-6	TRBV27	.	.	CASSSSGANVLTF	TGTGCCAGCAGCAGCTCTGGGGCCAACGTCCTGACTTTC
TRBJ1-5	TRBV28	once	.	CASSFPLGGNQPQHF	TGTGCCAGCAGTTTTCCCCTCGGGGGCAATCAGCCCCAGCATTTT
TRBJ2-2	TRBV18	few	.	CASSPGNTGELFF	TGTGCCAGCTCACCCGGGAACACCGGGGAGCTGTTTTTT
TRBJ2-2	TRBV7-2	.	.	CASSPGASHGELFF	TGTGCCAGCAGCCCTGGGGCATCCCACGGGGAGCTGTTTTTT
TRBJ2-2	TRBV27	.	.	CATSKITGEPFF	TGTGCCACCTCCAAGATCACCGGGGAGCCGTTTTTT
TRBJ2-3	TRBV29-1	.	.	CSVDWTDTQYF	TGCAGCGTAGACTGGACAGATACGCAGTATTTT
TRBJ1-4	TRBV30	.	.	CAWGWGLPTNEKLFF	TGTGCCTGGGGATGGGGACTTCCAACTAATGAAAAACTGTTTTTT
TRBJ1-4	TRBV10-3	.	.	CAIRDLGVEKLFF	TGTGCCATCAGAGACCTCGGGGTTGAAAAACTGTTTTTT
TRBJ2-1	TRBV6-4	once	TRBD1	CASSRDRNYNEQFF	TGTGCCAGCAGCCGGGACAGAAACTACAATGAGCAGTTCTTC
TRBJ2-3	TRBV3-1/TRBV3-2	.	TRBD2	CASSQHTAASGEDTQYF	TGTGCCAGCAGCCAACACACCGCGGCTAGCGGGGAGGATACGCAGTATTTT
TRBJ2-1	TRBV12-3/TRBV12-4	.	.	CASRPGLYNEQFF	TGTGCCAGCAGGCCGGGACTCTACAATGAGCAGTTCTTC
TRBJ2-7	TRBV27	.	TRBD1	CASSQIFGTGGSYEQYF	TGTGCCAGCAGTCAGATATTCGGGACAGGGGGCTCCTACGAGCAGTACTTC
TRBJ2-2	TRBV7-2	.	TRBD2	CASRASGGHANTGELFF	TGTGCCAGCAGGGCTAGCGGGGGGCACGCGAACACCGGGGAGCTGTTTTTT
TRBJ2-1	TRBV11-2	.	.	CASTSRGRWTYNEQFF	TGTGCCAGCACCTCACGGGGGAGGTGGACCTACAATGAGCAGTTCTTC
TRBJ1-2	TRBV6-5	.	.	CASTLGGHQGYTF	TGTGCCAGCACCCTTGGGGGCCACCAAGGCTACACCTTC
TRBJ2-7	TRBV2	few	.	CASSRTSEQYF	TGTGCCAGCAGTAGGACTTCCGAGCAGTACTTC
TRBJ2-2	TRBV30	.	.	CAWTPGTGELFF	TGTGCCTGGACGCCAGGGACCGGGGAGCTGTTTTTT
TRBJ2-5	TRBV10-3	.	TRBD1	CASRTDRGGRETQYF	TGTGCCAGCCGGACGGACAGGGGAGGGAGAGAGACCCAGTACTTC
TRBJ2-7	TRBV12-3/TRBV12-4	.	.	CASTLTGLYEQYF	TGTGCCAGCACTCTGACGGGACTCTACGAGCAGTACTTC
TRBJ1-1	TRBV6-1	.	.	CASSDFLGSSGFF	TGTGCCAGCAGTGATTTTCTGGGGAGCTCGGGTTTCTTT
TRBJ1-2	TRBV24-1	.	.	CATSDPAGSGGYTF	TGTGCCACCAGTGACCCAGCGGGGTCTGGTGGCTACACCTTC
TRBJ1-3	TRBV27	once	.	CASRGVSSGNTIYF	TGTGCCAGCCGGGGGGTTAGCTCTGGAAACACCATATATTTT
TRBJ1-2	TRBV2	.	TRBD1	CASSHRTGNNYGYTF	TGTGCCAGCAGCCACAGGACAGGGAATAACTATGGCTACACCTTC
TRBJ2-2	TRBV7-8	.	.	CASSPDTGVRNTGELFF	TGTGCCAGCAGCCCAGATACCGGGGTGCGCAACACCGGGGAGCTGTTTTTT
TRBJ2-1	TRBV5-4	.	.	CASSLPPGSYNEQFF	TGTGCCAGCAGCTTACCCCCGGGTTCCTACAATGAGCAGTTCTTC
TRBJ2-7	TRBV3-1/TRBV3-2	.	.	CASSTGRQTYEQYF	TGTGCCAGCAGCACAGGACGGCAGACCTACGAGCAGTACTTC
TRBJ2-7	TRBV27	.	.	CASSFLAHRDEQYF	TGTGCCAGCAGTTTTCTAGCCCACAGGGACGAGCAGTACTTC
TRBJ1-1	TRBV6-5	.	TRBD1	CASSYPGQGPTEAFF	TGTGCCAGCAGTTACCCCGGACAGGGACCCACTGAAGCTTTCTTT
TRBJ2-7	TRBV6-2/TRBV6-3	few	.	CASSNRVTYEQYF	TGTGCCAGCAGTAACAGGGTTACTTACGAGCAGTACTTC